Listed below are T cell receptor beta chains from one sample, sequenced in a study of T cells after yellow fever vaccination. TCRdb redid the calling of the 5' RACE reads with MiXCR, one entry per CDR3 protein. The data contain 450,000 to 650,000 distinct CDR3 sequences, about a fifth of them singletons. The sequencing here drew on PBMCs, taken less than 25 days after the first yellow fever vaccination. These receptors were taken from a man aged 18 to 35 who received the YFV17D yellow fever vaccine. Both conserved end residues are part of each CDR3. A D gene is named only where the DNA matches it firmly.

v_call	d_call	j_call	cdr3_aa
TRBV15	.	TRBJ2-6	CATKKQGNGANVLTF
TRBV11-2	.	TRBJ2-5	CASSLGWGAETQYF
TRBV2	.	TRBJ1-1	CASSMTGNTEAFF
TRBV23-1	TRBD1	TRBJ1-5	CASSPTGLQPQHF
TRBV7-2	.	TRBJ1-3	CASSLQAGLGNTIYF
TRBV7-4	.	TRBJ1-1	CASVLKNTEAFF
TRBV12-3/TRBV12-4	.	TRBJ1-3	CASSFRLLSGNTIYF
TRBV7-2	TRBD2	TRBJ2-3	CASSPGGDDTQYF
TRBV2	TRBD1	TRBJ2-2	CASSDGQGARTGELFF
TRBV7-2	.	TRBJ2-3	CASSLAGQGTDTQYF
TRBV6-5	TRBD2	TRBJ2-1	CASSLTSGLGNEQFF
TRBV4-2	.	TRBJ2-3	CASSQWTAGRTDTQYF
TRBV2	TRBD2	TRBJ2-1	CASSEWGPAGAYYNEQFF
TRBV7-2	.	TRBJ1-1	CASSWTLFMNTEAFF
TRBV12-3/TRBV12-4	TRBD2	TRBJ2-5	CASSYLAGGPKYF
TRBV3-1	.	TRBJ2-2	CASSQSVTGELFF
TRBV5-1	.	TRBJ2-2	CASSLMDTSTGELFF
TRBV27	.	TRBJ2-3	CASSSSGRTDTQYF
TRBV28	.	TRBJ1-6	CASSQRRLSYNSPLHF
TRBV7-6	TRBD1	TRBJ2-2	CASSIGQGGTGELFF
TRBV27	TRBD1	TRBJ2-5	CASSKDRGKETQYF
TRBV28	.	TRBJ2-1	CASSLAGADYNEQFF
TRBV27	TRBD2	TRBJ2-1	CASSPRVPLAGSSYNEQFF
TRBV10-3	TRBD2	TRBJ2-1	CAISETGGSYNEQFF
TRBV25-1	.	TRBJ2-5	CASSEYKGMKTQYF
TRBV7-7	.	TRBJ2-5	CASSFTGSERGTQYF
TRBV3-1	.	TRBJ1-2	CASSQNQGYGGYTF
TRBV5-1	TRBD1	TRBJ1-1	CASSLSRGLTEAFF
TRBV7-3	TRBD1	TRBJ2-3	CASSFPTGGTDTQYF
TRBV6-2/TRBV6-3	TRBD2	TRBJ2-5	CASTPLAGGETQYF
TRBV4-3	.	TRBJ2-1	CASSAESYNEQFF
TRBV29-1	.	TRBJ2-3	CSVGGRDRTDTQYF
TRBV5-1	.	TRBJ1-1	CASSLVGVNTEAFF
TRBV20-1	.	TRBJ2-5	CSVTGEPGKETQYF
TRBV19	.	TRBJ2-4	CASSIGRNIQYF
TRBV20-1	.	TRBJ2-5	CSARDPGRGPETQYF
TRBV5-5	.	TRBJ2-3	CASSAFGDTQYF
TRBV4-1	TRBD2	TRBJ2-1	CASSQTSGVNNEQFF
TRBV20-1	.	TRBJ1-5	CSARDSGGGNQPQHF
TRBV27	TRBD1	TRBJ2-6	CASSSSGQSGANVLTF
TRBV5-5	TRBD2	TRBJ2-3	CASSLVGRTSVDTQYF
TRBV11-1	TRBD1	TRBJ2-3	CASSSNSGTGGSRDTQYF
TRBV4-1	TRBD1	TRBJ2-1	CASSPLIGGTGGHEQFF
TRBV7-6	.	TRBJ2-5	CASSSRQAKGETQYF
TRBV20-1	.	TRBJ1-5	CSHSRLVSNQPQHF
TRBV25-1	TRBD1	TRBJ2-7	CASSPTVVRGFDEQYF